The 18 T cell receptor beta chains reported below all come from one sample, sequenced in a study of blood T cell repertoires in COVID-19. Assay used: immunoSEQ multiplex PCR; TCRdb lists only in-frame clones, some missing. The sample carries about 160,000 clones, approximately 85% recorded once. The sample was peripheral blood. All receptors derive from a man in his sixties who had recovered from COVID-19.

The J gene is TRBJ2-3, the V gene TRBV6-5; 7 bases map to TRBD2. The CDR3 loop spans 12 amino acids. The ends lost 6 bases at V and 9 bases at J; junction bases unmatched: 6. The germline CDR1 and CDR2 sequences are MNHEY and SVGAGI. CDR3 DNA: TGTGCCAGCAGGGCTACGGGGGGAACGCAGTATTTT. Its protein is CASRATGGTQYF.

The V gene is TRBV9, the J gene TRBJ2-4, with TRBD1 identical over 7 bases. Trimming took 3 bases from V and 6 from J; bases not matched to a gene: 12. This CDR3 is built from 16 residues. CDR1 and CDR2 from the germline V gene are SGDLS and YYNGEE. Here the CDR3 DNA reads TGTGCCAGCAGCGCCCCCCCCTCGACAGGGATAAACATTCAGTACTTC. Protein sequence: CASSAPPSTGINIQYF.

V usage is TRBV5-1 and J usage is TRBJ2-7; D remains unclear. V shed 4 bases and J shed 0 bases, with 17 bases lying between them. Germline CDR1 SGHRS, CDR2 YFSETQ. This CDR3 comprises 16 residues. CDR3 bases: TGCGCCAGCAGCCCGTTACTGGTGGAGAGCTCCTACGAGCAGTACTTC. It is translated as CASSPLLVESSYEQYF.

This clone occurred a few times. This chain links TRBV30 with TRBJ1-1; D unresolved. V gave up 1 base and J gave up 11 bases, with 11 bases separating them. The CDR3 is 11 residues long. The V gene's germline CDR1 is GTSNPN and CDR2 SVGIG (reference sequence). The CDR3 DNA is TGTGCCTGGAGTGGAGGCCGTCCGGCTTTCTTT. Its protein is CAWSGGRPAFF. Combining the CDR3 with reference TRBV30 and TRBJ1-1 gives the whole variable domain SQTIHQWPATLVQPVGSPLSLECTVEGTSNPNLYWYRQAAGRGLQLLFYSVGIGQISSEVPQNLSASRPQDRQFILSSKKLLLSDSGFYLCAWSGGRPAFFGQGTRLTVV.

In DNA form, the CDR3 reads TGTGCCAGCACCCAGGGGGCAGCTAATGAAAAACTGTTTTTT. Amino acids: CASTQGAANEKLFF. J is TRBJ1-4 and V is TRBV3-1 (or the pseudogene TRBV3-2), with 8 nucleotides matching TRBD1. Germline V gives CDR1 LGHDT, CDR2 YNNKEL (reference sequence). The CDR3 consists of 14 residues. V gave up 7 bases and J gave up 3 bases; unmatched junction bases: 4.

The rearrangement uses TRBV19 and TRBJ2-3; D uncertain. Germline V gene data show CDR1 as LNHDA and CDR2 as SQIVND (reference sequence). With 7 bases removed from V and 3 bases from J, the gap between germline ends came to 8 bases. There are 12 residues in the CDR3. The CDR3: CASKALTDTQYF. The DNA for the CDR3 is TGTGCCAGTAAAGCGCTAACAGATACGCAGTATTTT. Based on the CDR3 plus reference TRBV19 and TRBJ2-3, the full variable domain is DGGITQSPKYLFRKEGQNVTLSCEQNLNHDAMYWYRQDPGQGLRLIYYSQIVNDFQKGDIAEGYSVSREKKESFPLTVTSAQKNPTAFYLCASKALTDTQYFGPGTRLTVL.

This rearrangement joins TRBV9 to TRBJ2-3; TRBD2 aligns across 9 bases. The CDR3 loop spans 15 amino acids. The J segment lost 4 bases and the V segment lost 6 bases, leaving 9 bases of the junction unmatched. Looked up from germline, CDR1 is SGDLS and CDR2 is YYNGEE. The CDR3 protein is CASTPVAGGSDTQYF. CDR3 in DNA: TGTGCCAGCACCCCCGTGGCGGGGGGGTCAGATACGCAGTATTTT.

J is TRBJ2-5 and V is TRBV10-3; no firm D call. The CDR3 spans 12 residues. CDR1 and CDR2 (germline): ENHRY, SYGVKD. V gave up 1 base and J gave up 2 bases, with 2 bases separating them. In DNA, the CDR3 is TGTGCCATCAGTGAGTTACAAGAGACCCAGTACTTC. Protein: CAISELQETQYF.

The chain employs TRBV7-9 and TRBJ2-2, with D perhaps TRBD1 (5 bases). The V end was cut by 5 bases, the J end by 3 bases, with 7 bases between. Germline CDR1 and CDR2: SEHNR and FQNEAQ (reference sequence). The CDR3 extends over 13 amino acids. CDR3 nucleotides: TGTGCCAGCAGCGTACAGGACACCGGGGAGCTGTTTTTT. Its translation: CASSVQDTGELFF.

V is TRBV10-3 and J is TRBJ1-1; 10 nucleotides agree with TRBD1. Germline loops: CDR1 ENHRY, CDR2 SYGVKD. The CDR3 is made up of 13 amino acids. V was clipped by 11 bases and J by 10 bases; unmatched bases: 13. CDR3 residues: CALGRDRGWGAFF. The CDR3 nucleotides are TGTGCCCTCGGCCGGGACAGGGGATGGGGAGCTTTCTTT.

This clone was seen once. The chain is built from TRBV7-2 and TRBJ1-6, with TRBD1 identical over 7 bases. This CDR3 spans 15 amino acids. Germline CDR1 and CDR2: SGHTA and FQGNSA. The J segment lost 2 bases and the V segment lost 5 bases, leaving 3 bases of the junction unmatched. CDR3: CASSKGGPYNSPLHF. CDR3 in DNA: TGTGCCAGCAGCAAAGGGGGCCCCTATAATTCACCCCTCCACTTT. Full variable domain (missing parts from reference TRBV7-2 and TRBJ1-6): GAGVSQSPSNKVTEKGKDVELRCDPISGHTALYWYRQSLGQGLEFLIYFQGNSAPDKSGLPSDRFSAERTGGSVSTLTIQRTQQEDSAVYLCASSKGGPYNSPLHFGNGTRLTVT.

CDR3 nucleotide sequence: TGTGCCAGCAGTCCCACACCCTACGAGCAGTACTTC. Translating gives CASSPTPYEQYF. This chain connects TRBV27 to TRBJ2-7; D remains unclear. The ends were cut back, 5 bases at V and 2 bases at J, with 7 bases in the middle. Germline loops: CDR1 MNHEY, CDR2 SMNVEV (reference sequence). The CDR3 runs 12 residues.

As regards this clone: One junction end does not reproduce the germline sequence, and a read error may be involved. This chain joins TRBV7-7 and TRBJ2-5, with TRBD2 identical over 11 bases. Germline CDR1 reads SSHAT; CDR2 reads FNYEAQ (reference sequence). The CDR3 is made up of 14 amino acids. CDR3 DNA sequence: TGTGCTAGCAGCTTCGGGACTAGCGGAGAGACCCAGTACTTC. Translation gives CASSFGTSGETQYF. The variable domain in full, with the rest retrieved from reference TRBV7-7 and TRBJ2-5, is GAGVSQSPRYKVTKRGQDVTLRCDPISSHATLYWYQQALGQGPEFLTYFNYEAQPDKSGLPSDRFSAERPEGSISTLTIQRTEQRDSAMYRCASSFGTSGETQYFGPGTRLLVL.

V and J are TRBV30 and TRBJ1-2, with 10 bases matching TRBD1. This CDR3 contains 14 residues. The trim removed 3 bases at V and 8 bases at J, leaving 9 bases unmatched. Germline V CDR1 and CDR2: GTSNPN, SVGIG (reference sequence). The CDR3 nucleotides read TGTGCCTGGAGCGGCCCGGGACAGGGGAGCGGCTACACCTTC. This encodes CAWSGPGQGSGYTF. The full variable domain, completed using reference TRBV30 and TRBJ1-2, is SQTIHQWPATLVQPVGSPLSLECTVEGTSNPNLYWYRQAAGRGLQLLFYSVGIGQISSEVPQNLSASRPQDRQFILSSKKLLLSDSGFYLCAWSGPGQGSGYTFGSGTRLTVV.

DNA for the CDR3: TGTGCCAGCAGCGGACAGGGGGCCATGAACACTGAAGCTTTCTTT. Residues: CASSGQGAMNTEAFF. This chain links TRBV6-5 with TRBJ1-1; the match to TRBD1 covers 11 bases. V was clipped by 6 bases and J by 0 bases; unmatched bases: 3. CDR3 length: 15 residues. CDR1 and CDR2 from the germline V gene are MNHEY and SVGAGI.

In DNA, the CDR3 is TGTGCCAGTAGTATTCAGGGGGGAGAGACCCAGTACTTC. Its translation is CASSIQGGETQYF. This sequence joins TRBV19 and TRBJ2-5; tentative D call: TRBD1 (7 bases). With 3 bases removed from V and 4 bases from J, the gap between germline ends came to 9 bases. This CDR3 region has 13 residues. Per germline, CDR1 LNHDA and CDR2 SQIVND (reference sequence).

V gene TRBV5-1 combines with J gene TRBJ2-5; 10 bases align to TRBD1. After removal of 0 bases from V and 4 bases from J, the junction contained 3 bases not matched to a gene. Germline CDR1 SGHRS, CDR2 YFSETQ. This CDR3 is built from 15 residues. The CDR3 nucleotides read TGCGCCAGCAGCTTGGAGACAGGGGGCCCAGAGACCCAGTACTTC. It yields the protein CASSLETGGPETQYF.

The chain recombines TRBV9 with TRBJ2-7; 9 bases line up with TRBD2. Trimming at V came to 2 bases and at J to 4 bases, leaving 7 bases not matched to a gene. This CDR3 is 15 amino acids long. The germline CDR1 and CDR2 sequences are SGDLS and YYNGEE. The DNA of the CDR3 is TGTGCCAGCAGCGTTAGTAGCGGGGGTCCGTACGAGCAGTACTTC. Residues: CASSVSSGGPYEQYF.